This T cell receptor beta chain was documented in a study of OX40 agonist ivuxolimab in advanced cancers. About the study as a whole: Ivuxolimab was a fully human IgG2 agonistic monoclonal antibody targeting the costimulatory receptor OX40 (CD134). Intravenous ivuxolimab was administered to patients every 2 weeks at six dose levels: 0.01, 0.1, 0.3, 1.5, 3 and 10 mg/kg. Of the roughly 52 dose-escalation patients, hepatocellular carcinoma was present in approximately 20, melanoma in about 15, renal cell carcinoma in 9 and head and neck cancer in 9. The dose-escalation cohort was 82.7% male with a mean age of approximately 60 years, ranging from 23 to 79. Prior anti-PD-1, anti-PD-L1 or anti-CTLA-4 therapy was permitted, and approximately 40% of dose-escalation patients had received checkpoint inhibitors. Partial responses were achieved by three dose-escalation patients, of whom one had hepatocellular carcinoma and two had cutaneous melanoma. The point of sequencing TCRbeta in the periphery was to test whether ivuxolimab changed TCR sequence diversity and drove clonal T-cell expansion. The paper covers the monotherapy dose-escalation part of the phase I ivuxolimab trial, which included N ≈ 50 patients. Paper-wide results and their limitations: At doses of 0.1 to 3.0 mg/kg, clonal expansion of both CD4+ and CD8+ T cells in blood was seen between baseline and week 6. On average, CD8+ T cells showed more expanded clones than CD4+ T cells after ivuxolimab. In partial responders in the 0.1-3.0 mg/kg groups, normalized peripheral clonal expansion was found to be among the lowest, especially among CD8+ T cells. Low levels of normalized T-cell clonal expansion were also shown by some nonresponding patients. Which antigens the clonally expanded peripheral T cells were specific for was not determined.

Genomic DNA was extracted from sorted cells for sequencing of the TCRbeta CDR3 region. The immunoSEQ Assay was used for sequencing of TCRbeta CDR3 regions. The source is immuneACCESS, and TCRdb retained only in-frame sequences with V and J called. Part of the clones is not carried over; for the studies checked, unresolved V genes explain less than half of this, and the remainder is unexplained. The sample records about 82,000 clones, approximately 89% of which are singletons. Together, the top ten hold 2% to 2.5% of the sample. This clone was seen only a few times. The antigen it recognizes is unknown. Within one base of it there is no much larger clone, and no base qualities were kept. The CDR3 holds 12 amino acids from the cysteine to the phenylalanine. Of the read, only the CDR3 DNA is kept; its 36 bases are in frame from base 1. Trimming takes 3 bases from V and 12 bases from J, and the germline ends sit 9 bases apart. Looking up the germline V gene yields CDR1 SNHLY and CDR2 FYNNEI.

Patients with a history of autoimmune disease or receiving systemic immunosuppression were excluded from the trial. Peripheral blood for TCR sequencing was collected from all dose cohorts at baseline, on cycle 4 day 1, and on cycle 7 day 1. The samples were drawn from a first-in-human, open-label, multicenter phase I dose-escalation trial of ivuxolimab. Adults with locally advanced or metastatic melanoma, renal cell, hepatocellular, or head and neck squamous cell carcinoma were enrolled in the trial. Before TCR sequencing, CD4+ and CD8+ T cells were separately sorted from peripheral blood. This TCR was sampled from an adult with an advanced solid tumor such as melanoma, head and neck, liver or kidney cancer. The specimen was CD4+ or CD8+ T cells sorted from blood, collected in a trial of the OX40 agonist ivuxolimab. The sequence joins TRBV2 to TRBJ1-6, with the D segment identity uncertain. DNA sequence: TGTGCCAGCAGTGAGCAGCAGAGACCCCTCCACTTT. This encodes CASSEQQRPLHF. The full variable domain, completed from the reference TRBV2 and TRBJ1-6 proteins outside the CDR3, reads EPEVTQTPSHQVTQMGQEVILRCVPISNHLYFYWYRQILGQKVEFLVSFYNNEISEKSEIFDDQFSVERPDGSNFTLKIRSTKLEDSAMYFCASSEQQRPLHFGNGTRLTVT.